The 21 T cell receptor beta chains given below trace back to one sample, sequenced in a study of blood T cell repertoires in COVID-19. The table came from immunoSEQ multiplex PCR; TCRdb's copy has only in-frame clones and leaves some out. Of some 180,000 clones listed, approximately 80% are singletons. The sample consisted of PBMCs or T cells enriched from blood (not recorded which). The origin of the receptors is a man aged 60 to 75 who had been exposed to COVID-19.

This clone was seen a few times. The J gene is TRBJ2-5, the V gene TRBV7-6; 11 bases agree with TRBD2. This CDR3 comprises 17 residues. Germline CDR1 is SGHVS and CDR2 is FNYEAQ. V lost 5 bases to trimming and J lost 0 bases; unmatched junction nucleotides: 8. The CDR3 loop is CASSQRTSGYNQETQYF. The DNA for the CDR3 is TGTGCCAGCAGCCAGAGGACTAGCGGGTATAACCAAGAGACCCAGTACTTC.

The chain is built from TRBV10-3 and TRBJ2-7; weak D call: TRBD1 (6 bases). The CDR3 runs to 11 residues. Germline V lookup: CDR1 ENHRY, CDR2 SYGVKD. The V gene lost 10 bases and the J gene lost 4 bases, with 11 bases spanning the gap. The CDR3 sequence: CASGQTYEQYF. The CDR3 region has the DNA TGTGCCAGCGGACAGACGTACGAGCAGTACTTC.

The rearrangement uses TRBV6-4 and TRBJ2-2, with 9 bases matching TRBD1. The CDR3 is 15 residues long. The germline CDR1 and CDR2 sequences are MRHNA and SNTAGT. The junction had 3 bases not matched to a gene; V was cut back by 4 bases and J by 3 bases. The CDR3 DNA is TGTGCCAGCAGTGCCGGGACAGGGCACACCGGGGAGCTGTTTTTT. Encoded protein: CASSAGTGHTGELFF.

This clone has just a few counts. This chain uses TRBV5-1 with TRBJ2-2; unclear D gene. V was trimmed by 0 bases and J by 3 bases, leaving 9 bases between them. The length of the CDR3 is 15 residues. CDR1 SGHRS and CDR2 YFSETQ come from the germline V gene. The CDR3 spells CASSLATQDTGELFF. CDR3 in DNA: TGCGCCAGCAGCTTGGCCACACAAGACACCGGGGAGCTGTTTTTT.

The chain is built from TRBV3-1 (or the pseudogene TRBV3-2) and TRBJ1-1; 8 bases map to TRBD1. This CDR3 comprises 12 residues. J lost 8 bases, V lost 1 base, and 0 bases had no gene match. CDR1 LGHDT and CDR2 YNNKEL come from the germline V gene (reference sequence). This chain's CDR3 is CASSQGDREAFF. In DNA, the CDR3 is TGTGCCAGCAGCCAAGGGGACAGGGAAGCTTTCTTT.

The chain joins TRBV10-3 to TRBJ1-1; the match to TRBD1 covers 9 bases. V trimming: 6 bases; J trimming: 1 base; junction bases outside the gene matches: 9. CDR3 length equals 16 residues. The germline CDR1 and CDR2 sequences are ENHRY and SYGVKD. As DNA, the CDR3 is TGTGCCATCAGGACAAAACAGGGGGCGAGGAACACTGAAGCTTTCTTT. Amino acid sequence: CAIRTKQGARNTEAFF.

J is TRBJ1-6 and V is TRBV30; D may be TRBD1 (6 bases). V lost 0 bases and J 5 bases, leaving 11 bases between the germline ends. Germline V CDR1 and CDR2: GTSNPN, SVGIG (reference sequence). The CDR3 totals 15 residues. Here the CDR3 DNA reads TGTGCCTGGAGTGTCGGCCAGGGGAATAATTCACCCCTCCACTTT. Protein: CAWSVGQGNNSPLHF.

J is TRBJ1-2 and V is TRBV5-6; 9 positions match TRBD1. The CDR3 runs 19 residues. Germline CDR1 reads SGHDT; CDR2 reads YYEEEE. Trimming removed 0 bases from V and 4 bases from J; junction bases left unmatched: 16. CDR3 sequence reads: CASSLAARDREPPGYGYTF. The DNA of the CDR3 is TGTGCCAGCAGCTTGGCGGCTAGGGACAGGGAGCCACCCGGCTATGGCTACACCTTC.

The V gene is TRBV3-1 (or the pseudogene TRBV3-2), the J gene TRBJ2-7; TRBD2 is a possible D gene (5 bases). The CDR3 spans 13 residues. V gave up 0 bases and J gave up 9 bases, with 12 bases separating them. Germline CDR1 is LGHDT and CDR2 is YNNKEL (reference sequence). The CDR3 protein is CASSQDSALGQYF. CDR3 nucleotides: TGTGCCAGCAGCCAAGATAGCGCTCTCGGGCAGTACTTC.

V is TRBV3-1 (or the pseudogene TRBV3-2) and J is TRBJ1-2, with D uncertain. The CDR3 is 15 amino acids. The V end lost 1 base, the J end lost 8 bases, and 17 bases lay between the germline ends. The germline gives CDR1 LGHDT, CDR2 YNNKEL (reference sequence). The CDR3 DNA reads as TGTGCCAGCAGCCAAGGAACTAGCCCGCCTTGGGGCTACACCTTC. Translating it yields CASSQGTSPPWGYTF.

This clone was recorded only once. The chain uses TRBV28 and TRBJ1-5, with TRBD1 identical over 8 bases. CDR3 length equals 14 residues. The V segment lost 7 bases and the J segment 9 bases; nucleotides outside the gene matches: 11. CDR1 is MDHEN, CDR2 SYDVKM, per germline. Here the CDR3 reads CASTPATGVRPQHF. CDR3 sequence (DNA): TGTGCCAGCACCCCCGCGACAGGGGTCCGGCCCCAGCATTTT.

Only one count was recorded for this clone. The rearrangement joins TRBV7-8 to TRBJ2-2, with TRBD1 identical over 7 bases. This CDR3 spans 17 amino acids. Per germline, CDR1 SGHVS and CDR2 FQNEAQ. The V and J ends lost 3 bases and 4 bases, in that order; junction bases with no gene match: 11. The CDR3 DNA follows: TGTGCCAGCAGCTTTAGTCGTCGGAGACAGGGCACCGGGGAGCTGTTTTTT. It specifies CASSFSRRRQGTGELFF.

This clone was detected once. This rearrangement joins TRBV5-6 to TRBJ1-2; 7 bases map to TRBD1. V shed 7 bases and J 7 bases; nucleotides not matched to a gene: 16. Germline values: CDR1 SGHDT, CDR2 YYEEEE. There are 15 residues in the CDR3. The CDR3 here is CASGAPGGLVGGYTF. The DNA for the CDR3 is TGTGCCAGCGGAGCGCCAGGGGGGCTTGTAGGTGGCTACACCTTC.

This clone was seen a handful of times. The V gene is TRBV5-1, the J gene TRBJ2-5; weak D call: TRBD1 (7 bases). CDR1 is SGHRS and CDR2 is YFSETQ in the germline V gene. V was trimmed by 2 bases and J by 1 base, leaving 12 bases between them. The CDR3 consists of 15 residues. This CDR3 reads CASSFQGGGQETQYF. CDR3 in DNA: TGCGCCAGCAGCTTCCAGGGGGGCGGCCAAGAGACCCAGTACTTC.

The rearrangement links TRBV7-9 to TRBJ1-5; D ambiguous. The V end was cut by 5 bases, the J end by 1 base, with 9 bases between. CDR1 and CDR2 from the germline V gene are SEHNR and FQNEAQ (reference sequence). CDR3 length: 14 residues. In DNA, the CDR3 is TGTGCCAGCAGCCCGACACCGAGCAATCAGCCCCAGCATTTT. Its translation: CASSPTPSNQPQHF.

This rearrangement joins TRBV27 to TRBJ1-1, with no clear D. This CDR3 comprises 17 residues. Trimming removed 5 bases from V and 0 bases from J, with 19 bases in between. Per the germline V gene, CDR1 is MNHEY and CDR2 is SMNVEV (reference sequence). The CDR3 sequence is CASSPFTIHGLNTEAFF. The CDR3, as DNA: TGTGCCAGCAGTCCTTTTACTATCCACGGTTTGAACACTGAAGCTTTCTTT.

CDR3: CASSVDIMGGGNTIYF. The CDR3, as DNA: TGTGCCAGCAGCGTAGACATAATGGGGGGAGGAAACACCATATATTTT. V is TRBV9 and J is TRBJ1-3; D is possibly TRBD1 (5 bases). The CDR3 runs to 16 residues. Germline assignment: CDR1 SGDLS and CDR2 YYNGEE. V was cut by 0 bases and J by 4 bases, with 14 bases left in between.

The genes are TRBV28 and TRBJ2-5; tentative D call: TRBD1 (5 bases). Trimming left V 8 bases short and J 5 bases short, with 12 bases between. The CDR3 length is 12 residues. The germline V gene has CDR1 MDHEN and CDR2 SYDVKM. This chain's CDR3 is CASAKGRETQYF. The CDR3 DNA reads TGTGCCAGCGCTAAGGGGCGGGAGACCCAGTACTTC.

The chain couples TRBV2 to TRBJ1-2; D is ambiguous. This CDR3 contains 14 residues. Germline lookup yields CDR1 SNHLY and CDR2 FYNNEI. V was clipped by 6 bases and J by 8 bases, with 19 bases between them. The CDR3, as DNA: TGTGCCAGCAGAGAGATCGGGAGCCACGGCGGCTACACCTTC. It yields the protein CASREIGSHGGYTF.

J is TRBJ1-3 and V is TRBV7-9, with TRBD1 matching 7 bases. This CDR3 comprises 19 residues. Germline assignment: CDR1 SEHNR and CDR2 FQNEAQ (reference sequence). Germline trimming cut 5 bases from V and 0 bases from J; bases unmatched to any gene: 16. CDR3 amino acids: CASSHSPRPDRRSGNTIYF. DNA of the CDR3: TGTGCCAGCAGCCACTCCCCTCGACCGGACAGGCGCTCTGGAAACACCATATATTTT.

The CDR3 sequence: CASSRSAYEQYF. The CDR3 DNA reads as TGTGCCAGCAGCCGGAGCGCCTACGAGCAGTACTTC. The chain links TRBV6-2 or TRBV6-3 to TRBJ2-7; no reliable D call. The ends were cut back, 6 bases at V and 2 bases at J, with 8 bases in the middle. The CDR3 runs 12 residues. CDR1 and CDR2 from the germline V gene are MNHEY and SVGEGT.